This T cell receptor beta chain was sequenced for a study of shared clonotypes between healthy human individuals. In germline, CDR1 is SGHNT, CDR2 YYREEE (reference sequence). V lost 4 bases and J 0 bases, leaving 15 bases between the germline ends. The CDR3 spans 16 residues. Every subset had its genomic DNA shared out evenly among several immunoSEQ plates. Sequencing used immunoSEQ multiplex PCR; TCRdb keeps in-frame clones, though not all of them. The sample has a few million clones; 90% to 95% are singletons. CD45RO negativity and positive selection for CCR7 defined naive CD8 cells, a population that excluded terminally differentiated effector memory CD45RA+ cells.

The J gene is TRBJ2-3, the V gene TRBV5-4; TRBD1 might be the D (6 bases). Source material: naive CD8+ T cells from PBMCs. The sequence was obtained from a man in his late teens or twenties in good health. Some clones in this sample may be carry-over from other donors' samples. CDR3 protein: CASSPKPGQSTDTQYF. The CDR3 bases are TGTGCCAGCAGCCCAAAACCGGGACAAAGCACAGATACGCAGTATTTT.